The present TCR beta chain was sequenced within a study of blood T cells in healthy people across ages. The CDR3 spans 15 residues. The germline gives CDR1 MDHEN, CDR2 SYDVKM. Findings and limits, study-wide: Lack of knowledge of donor CMV status possibly confounded expanded clonotype changes.

There are a few counts of this clonotype. Its target is unknown. For the second PCR, which ran for roughly 6 to 11 cycles, a sample-barcoded 5' primer and a J-beta primer mix were used. Every molecule of cDNA carried a tag from a template-switch adaptor with 12 random nucleotides. MiXCR was run by TCRdb on the 5' RACE reads, yielding one entry per CDR3 protein. The table has about 970,000 distinct CDR3 sequences, roughly 51% seen once. This clonotype was obtained from a woman aged 60-70 years in good health. The J gene is TRBJ2-1, the V gene TRBV28, with TRBD2 matching 8 bases. The DNA end favors TRBJ2-7, so the J call may be wrong. Sample: blood. The CDR3, as DNA: TGTGCCAGCAGAGTCGCGGGAGGTCCGTACTACGAGCAGTACTTC. Its translation is CASRVAGGPYYEQYF.